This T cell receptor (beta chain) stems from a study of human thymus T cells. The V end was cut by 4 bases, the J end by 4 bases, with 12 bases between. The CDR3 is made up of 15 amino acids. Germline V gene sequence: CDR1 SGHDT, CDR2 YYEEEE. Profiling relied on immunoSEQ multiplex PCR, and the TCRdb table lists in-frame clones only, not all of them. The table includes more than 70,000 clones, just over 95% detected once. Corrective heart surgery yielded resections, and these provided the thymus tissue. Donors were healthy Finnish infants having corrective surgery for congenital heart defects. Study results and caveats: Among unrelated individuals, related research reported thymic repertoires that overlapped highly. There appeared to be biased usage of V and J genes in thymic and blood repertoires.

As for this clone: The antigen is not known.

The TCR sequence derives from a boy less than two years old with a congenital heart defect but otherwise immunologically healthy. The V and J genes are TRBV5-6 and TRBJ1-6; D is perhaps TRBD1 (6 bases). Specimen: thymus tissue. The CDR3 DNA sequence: TGTGCCAGCAGCCCGAACAGGGATTATAATTCACCCCTCCACTTT. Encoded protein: CASSPNRDYNSPLHF. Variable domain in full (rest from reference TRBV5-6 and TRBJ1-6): DAGVTQSPTHLIKTRGQQVTLRCSPKSGHDTVSWYQQALGQGPQFIFQYYEEEERQRGNFPDRFSGHQFPNYSSELNVNALLLGDSALYLCASSPNRDYNSPLHFGNGTRLTVT.